This TCR beta chain is drawn from a study of lymphopenia after photon versus proton radiotherapy. General study points: Oligoclonal CD8+ Temra expansion after nadir drove photon patients' diversity drop. Proton therapy kept repertoires fairly stable, unlike photons, which gained effector/memory cells.

The data were produced by immunoSEQ multiplex PCR, yet TCRdb's version contains in-frame clones alone and is incomplete. The repertoire consists of thousands of clones, with about 90% occurring once and the leading ten covering around 16%. A remark on this clone: As yet, its antigen is unknown.

The specimen was peripheral blood, collected from a patient treated with photon-based radiotherapy. This sequence was found in a man aged 55 to 70 with cholangiocarcinoma.

The CDR3 loop reads CASSESVFFAGPQHF. CDR3 in DNA: TGTGCCAGCAGTGAGTCAGTTTTCTTTGCGGGGCCCCAGCATTTT. The genes are TRBV2 and TRBJ1-5; D is unresolved. CDR3 length: 15 amino acids. The ends were cut back, 3 bases at V and 9 bases at J, with 18 bases in the middle. Germline CDR1 reads SNHLY; CDR2 reads FYNNEI.